This T cell receptor (beta chain) was sequenced for a study of cytomegalovirus exposure and HLA in healthy donors. In the study overall: Out of about 179 million T cells, an earlier analysis found fewer than 140 million unique TCR beta sequences in total.

About this clone: What it recognizes is unknown.

Primers: 60 Vbeta forward and 13 Jbeta reverse. Profiling relied on immunoSEQ multiplex PCR, and the TCRdb table lists in-frame clones only, not all of them. The profile shows about 250,000 clones, around 83% of them singletons. CDR1 MNHNS and CDR2 SASEGT come from the germline V gene. This CDR3 is 14 amino acids long. Between the trimmed V and J ends, which lost 3 bases and 1 base, there was a span of 9 bases. Points from the study as a whole: A missense variant in DCLRE1C was later tied to TCR beta V- and J-gene trimming.

The chain is built from TRBV6-1 and TRBJ1-2; a weak D match, TRBD1 (6 bases). Material for sequencing was PBMCs. The TCR comes from a girl aged 2 to 10 in good health and CMV-seronegative. The CDR3: CASSEGGLNYGYTF. In nucleotides, the CDR3 is TGTGCCAGCAGTGAGGGGGGGCTTAACTATGGCTACACCTTC.